The rows below give T cell receptor beta chains drawn from one sample of a study of T cell responses to AZD1222 COVID-19 vaccine. Produced via immunoSEQ multiplex PCR; TCRdb's table is partial and in-frame only. The repertoire holds some 200,000 clones, roughly 93% seen once, with roughly 0.99% in the top ten. The sequences come from peripheral blood, collected on day 0 of AZD1222 vaccination. The source of these receptors is an adult in good health. Both conserved end residues are trimmed from each CDR3. Each record gives: CDR3 protein, clone size, V gene, J gene. Size is stated for part of the rows, as once, few or many counts, or as a class when the clone is expanded.

ASSPLIQPQH,NA,TRBV28,TRBJ1-5
ASSSTGTGAYEQY,NA,TRBV7-2,TRBJ2-7
ASSEVRVLSYEQY,NA,TRBV2,TRBJ2-7
ATSRGSGSYNEQF,NA,TRBV15,TRBJ2-1
ASSGAGTNYGYT,many,TRBV2,TRBJ1-2
ASGWSPSYEQY,NA,TRBV12-5,TRBJ2-7
ASSFTPPKTQY,NA,TRBV27,TRBJ2-5
ASSSGSYNEQF,NA,TRBV12-3/TRBV12-4,TRBJ2-1
ASSGPGALDEQF,NA,TRBV19,TRBJ2-1
ASSQTIEGQPQH,NA,TRBV6-5,TRBJ1-5